This T cell receptor beta chain was sequenced in a study of cytomegalovirus exposure and HLA in healthy donors. Data came from immunoSEQ multiplex PCR; TCRdb stores just in-frame clones and leaves some out. The sample lists 100,000 to 150,000 clones; 70% to 90% were seen once. Study conclusions and caveats: A subsequent analysis found that TCR clusters from the first cohort also tended to co-occur in the approximately 130 validation repertoires, with roughly 95% of cluster scores above 0.

Germline CDR1 LGHNA, CDR2 YNFKEQ. The CDR3 covers 16 residues. Concerning this clone itself: Its antigen is unknown. An end of the junction differs from the germline gene, which may be a read error.

V is TRBV4-2 and J is TRBJ1-1; 9 positions agree with TRBD1. The source of this sequence is a woman aged 18-30 years in good health and CMV-seronegative. Source material: PBMCs. CDR3 sequence: CASSPIAGTGNPEAFF. CDR3 nucleotide sequence: TGTGCCAGCAGCCCGATTGCCGGGACAGGGAACCCTGAAGCTTTCTTT.